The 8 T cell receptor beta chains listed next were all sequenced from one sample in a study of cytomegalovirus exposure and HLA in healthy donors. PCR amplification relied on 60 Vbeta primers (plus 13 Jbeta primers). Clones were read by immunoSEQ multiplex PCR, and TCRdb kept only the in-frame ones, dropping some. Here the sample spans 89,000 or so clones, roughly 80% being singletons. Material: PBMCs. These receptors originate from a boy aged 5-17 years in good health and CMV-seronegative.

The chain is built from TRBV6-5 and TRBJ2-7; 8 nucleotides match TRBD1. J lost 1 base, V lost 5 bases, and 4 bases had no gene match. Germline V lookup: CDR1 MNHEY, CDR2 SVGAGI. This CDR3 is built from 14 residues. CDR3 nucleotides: TGTGCCAGCAGTCGGGACAGGTCGTCCTACGAGCAGTACTTC. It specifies CASSRDRSSYEQYF.

CDR3 nucleotide sequence: TGTGCCAGCAGCACCTGGACAGACTCGAACACTGAAGCTTTCTTT. This sequence encodes CASSTWTDSNTEAFF. The rearrangement uses TRBV6-5 and TRBJ1-1, with D perhaps matching TRBD1 (6 bases). V lost 6 bases and J 1 base, leaving 15 bases between the germline ends. CDR1 and CDR2 from the germline V gene are MNHEY and SVGAGI. The CDR3 extends over 15 amino acids.

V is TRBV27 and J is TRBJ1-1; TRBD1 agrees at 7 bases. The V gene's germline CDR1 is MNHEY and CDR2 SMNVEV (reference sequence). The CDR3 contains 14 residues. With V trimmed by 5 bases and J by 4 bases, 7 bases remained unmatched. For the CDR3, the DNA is TGTGCCAGCAGTCTTACCCCAGGGGGCACTGAAGCTTTCTTT. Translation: CASSLTPGGTEAFF.

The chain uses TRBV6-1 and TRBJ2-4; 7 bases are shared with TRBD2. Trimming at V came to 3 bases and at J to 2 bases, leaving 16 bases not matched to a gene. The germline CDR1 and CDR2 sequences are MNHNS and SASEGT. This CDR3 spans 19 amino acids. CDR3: CASSDQGGASTGTKNIQYF. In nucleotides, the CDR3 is TGTGCCAGCAGTGACCAGGGAGGGGCTTCTACGGGGACCAAAAACATTCAGTACTTC.

CDR3 bases: TGTGCCAGTAGTATATCAGCGAGCAATCAGCCCCAGCATTTT. Amino acids: CASSISASNQPQHF. V gene TRBV19 combines with J gene TRBJ1-5; D uncertain. The CDR3 has 14 amino acids. Germline CDR1 and CDR2: LNHDA and SQIVND (reference sequence). V was pared by 2 bases and J by 1 base, with 6 bases between. Combining the CDR3 with reference TRBV19 and TRBJ1-5 gives the whole variable domain DGGITQSPKYLFRKEGQNVTLSCEQNLNHDAMYWYRQDPGQGLRLIYYSQIVNDFQKGDIAEGYSVSREKKESFPLTVTSAQKNPTAFYLCASSISASNQPQHFGDGTRLSIL.

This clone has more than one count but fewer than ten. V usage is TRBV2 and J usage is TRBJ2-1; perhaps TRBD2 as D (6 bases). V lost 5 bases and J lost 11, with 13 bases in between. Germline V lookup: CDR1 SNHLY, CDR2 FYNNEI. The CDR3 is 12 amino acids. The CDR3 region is CASSQTSSQQFF. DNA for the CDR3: TGTGCCAGCAGTCAAACTAGCTCCCAGCAGTTCTTC.

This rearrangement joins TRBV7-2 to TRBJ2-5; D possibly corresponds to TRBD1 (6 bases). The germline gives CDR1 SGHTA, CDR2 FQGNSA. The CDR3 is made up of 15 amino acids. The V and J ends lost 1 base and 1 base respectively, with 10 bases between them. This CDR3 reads CASSLVNRAQETQYF. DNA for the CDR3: TGTGCCAGCAGCTTAGTAAACAGGGCCCAAGAGACCCAGTACTTC.

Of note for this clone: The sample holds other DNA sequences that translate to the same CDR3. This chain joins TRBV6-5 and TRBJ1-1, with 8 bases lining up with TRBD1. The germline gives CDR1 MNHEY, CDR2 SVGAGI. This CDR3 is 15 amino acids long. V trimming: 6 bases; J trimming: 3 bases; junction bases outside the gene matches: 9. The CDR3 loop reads CASRAGGRRYTEAFF. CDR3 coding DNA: TGTGCCAGCAGGGCAGGGGGCAGGAGGTACACTGAAGCTTTCTTT.